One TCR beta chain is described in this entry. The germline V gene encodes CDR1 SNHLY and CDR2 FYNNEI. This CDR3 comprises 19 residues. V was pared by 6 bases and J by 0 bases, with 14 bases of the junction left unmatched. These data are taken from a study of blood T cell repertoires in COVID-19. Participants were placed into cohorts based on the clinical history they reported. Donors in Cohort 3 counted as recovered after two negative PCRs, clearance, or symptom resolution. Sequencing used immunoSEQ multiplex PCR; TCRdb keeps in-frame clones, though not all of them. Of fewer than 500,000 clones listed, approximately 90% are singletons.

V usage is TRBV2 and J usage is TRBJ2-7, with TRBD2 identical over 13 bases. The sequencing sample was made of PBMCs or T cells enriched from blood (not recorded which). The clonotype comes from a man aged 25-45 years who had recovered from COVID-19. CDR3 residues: CASSGQRGTSGTSSYEQYF. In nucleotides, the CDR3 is TGTGCCAGCAGCGGACAGCGGGGGACTAGCGGGACGAGCTCCTACGAGCAGTACTTC. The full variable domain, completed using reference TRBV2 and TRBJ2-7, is EPEVTQTPSHQVTQMGQEVILRCVPISNHLYFYWYRQILGQKVEFLVSFYNNEISEKSEIFDDQFSVERPDGSNFTLKIRSTKLEDSAMYFCASSGQRGTSGTSSYEQYFGPGTRLTVT.